The T cell receptor (beta chain) under discussion was sequenced for a study of technical replicates of blood from several donors. Germline values: CDR1 MNHNY, CDR2 SVGAGI (reference sequence). The CDR3 loop spans 14 amino acids. Trimming removed 5 bases at V and 2 bases at J, with 10 bases between. Assay used: immunoSEQ multiplex PCR; TCRdb lists only in-frame clones, some missing. The top ten hold around 0.15% of the sample, which has around 62,000 clones, 95% to 98% seen once. The V call is TRBV6-6, the J call TRBJ1-3; D unresolved. The material sequenced was T cells isolated from PBMCs. The receptor was derived from a human donor in good health. CDR3 in amino acids: CASSAGLPGNTIYF. The DNA of the CDR3 is TGTGCCAGCAGTGCAGGTTTGCCTGGAAACACCATATATTTT.